The text below deals with one T cell receptor (beta chain). These data come from a study of glioma-infiltrating T cells after dendritic cell vaccination. Study-level background: At biweekly intervals, patients got three intradermal dendritic cell vaccine injections.

This table comes from immunoSEQ multiplex PCR, and its TCRdb copy is limited to in-frame clones, with some not included. The profile shows around 97,000 clones, 80% to 90% of them singletons. V was cut by 3 bases and J by 3 bases, with 19 bases left in between. CDR3 length: 16 amino acids. The source is a human donor with glioblastoma. This specimen was blood, taken before dendritic cell vaccination. The rearrangement uses TRBV5-7 and TRBJ2-7; D unresolved. TRBV5-7 is reported as an ORF; its role is uncertain. CDR3 sequence reads: CASSSRPTKKSYEQYF. The CDR3 nucleotides are TGTGCCAGCAGCTCGAGGCCCACAAAGAAGAGCTACGAGCAGTACTTC.